The source of this T cell receptor (beta chain) is a study of breast tumors, draining lymph nodes, adjacent tissues. Study-level points and caveats: Findings are consistent with lymph node origin and intratumoral expansion of most tumor T cells. Compared with lymph nodes, tumors were less diverse; compared with nontumor tissue, more.

TCRdb fed the multiplex PCR reads into MiXCR, producing one record per CDR3 protein. The sample carries tens of thousands of distinct CDR3 sequences, 25% to 35% recorded once. V shed 1 base, J shed 4 bases, and the junction held 0 bases outside the gene matches. The CDR3 is made up of 13 amino acids. CDR1 is SGHRS and CDR2 is YFSETQ in the germline V gene. The lymph nodes were axillary draining lymph nodes from breast cancer patients. On this clonotype: Its antigen is still unknown.

Material: axillary lymph node tissue. The chain is built from TRBV5-1 and TRBJ2-5; 8 bases agree with TRBD2. This TCR was recovered from a female donor with breast cancer. Some clones in this sample may be carry-over from other donors' samples. CDR3 region: CASSLSGGETQYF. CDR3 in DNA: TGCGCCAGCAGCTTGAGCGGGGGAGAGACCCAGTACTTC.